The 8 T cell receptor beta chains reported below all come from one sample, sequenced in a study of T cell responses to AZD1222 COVID-19 vaccine. Assay: immunoSEQ multiplex PCR; the TCRdb copy retains only in-frame clones and omits some. In the table there are under 100,000 clones, approximately 90% of which are singletons. The specimen was peripheral blood, collected 28 days after the second AZD1222 dose. The receptors originated from an adult who received the AZD1222 COVID-19 vaccine.

This clone was counted a single time. The DNA for the CDR3 is TGTGCCAGCAGTGTTATGGACCCCGGGACAGACTTCTACGAGCAGTACTTC. This sequence encodes CASSVMDPGTDFYEQYF. The gene calls are TRBV2 and TRBJ2-7, with TRBD1 identical over 7 bases. V gave up 4 bases and J gave up 3 bases; unmatched junction bases: 15. CDR3 length: 17 amino acids. The V gene's germline CDR1 is SNHLY and CDR2 FYNNEI.

V usage is TRBV9 and J usage is TRBJ2-1, with a possible D match to TRBD1 (6 bases). This CDR3 has 14 amino acids. Germline CDR1 SGDLS, CDR2 YYNGEE. V was shortened by 4 bases and J by 3 bases, with 11 bases between the two germline ends. CDR3 region: CASSLAGDYNEQFF. CDR3 DNA: TGTGCCAGCAGCCTAGCAGGGGACTACAATGAGCAGTTCTTC.

J is TRBJ1-6 and V is TRBV9; D remains unclear. Between the trimmed V and J ends, which lost 7 bases and 5 bases, there was a span of 10 bases. The length of the CDR3 is 13 residues. CDR1 SGDLS and CDR2 YYNGEE come from the germline V gene. The CDR3 DNA reads as TGTGCCAGCGCGTACCAAGATAATTCACCCCTCCACTTT. Translated: CASAYQDNSPLHF.

The chain couples TRBV6-4 to TRBJ2-1; 8 bases are shared with TRBD2. Per the germline V gene, CDR1 is MRHNA and CDR2 is SNTAGT. The V segment lost 0 bases and the J segment 5 bases; nucleotides outside the gene matches: 6. The CDR3 is 16 residues long. DNA of the CDR3: TGTGCCAGCAGTGACTCGTGGCTAGCGGGCAACAATGAGCAGTTCTTC. Encoded protein: CASSDSWLAGNNEQFF.

The rearrangement links TRBV3-1 (or the pseudogene TRBV3-2) to TRBJ2-3; 11 positions match TRBD2. The CDR3 consists of 17 residues. Germline loops: CDR1 LGHDT, CDR2 YNNKEL (reference sequence). J gave up 1 base and V 3 bases, and 6 bases lay outside the gene matches. The CDR3 DNA is TGTGCCAGCAGCCAGAATCTAGCGGGGGGCCGCACAGATACGCAGTATTTT. Protein: CASSQNLAGGRTDTQYF.

The chain couples TRBV7-9 to TRBJ1-6, with 9 nucleotides matching TRBD1. The CDR3 consists of 19 residues. The J segment lost 7 bases and the V segment lost 5 bases, leaving 18 bases of the junction unmatched. Germline CDR1 is SEHNR and CDR2 is FQNEAQ (reference sequence). In DNA form, the CDR3 reads TGTGCCAGCAGCGTCAACCGGGACAGGGTTTTACCGCGCAATTCACCCCTCCACTTT. As protein: CASSVNRDRVLPRNSPLHF.

In its sample, this clone was seen once. The rearrangement joins TRBV5-4 to TRBJ1-1; no firm D call. V lost 0 bases and J 0 bases, leaving 21 bases between the germline ends. This CDR3 has 19 amino acids. Germline loops: CDR1 SGHNT, CDR2 YYREEE (reference sequence). The chain's CDR3 is CASSLADAWAGLMNTEAFF. Here the CDR3 DNA reads TGTGCCAGCAGCTTGGCGGACGCCTGGGCTGGGCTCATGAACACTGAAGCTTTCTTT.

This clone was counted only a few times. The chain joins TRBV5-6 to TRBJ2-7; possibly TRBD1 for D (5 bases). The V and J ends lost 2 bases and 7 bases respectively, with 13 bases between them. The germline V gene has CDR1 SGHDT and CDR2 YYEEEE. The CDR3 sequence is 13 residues long. This CDR3 reads CASSFQGAREQYV. The CDR3 nucleotides are TGTGCCAGCAGCTTTCAAGGGGCGCGGGAGCAGTACGTC.